The 10 T cell receptor beta chains presented below share a single source sample, sequenced in a study of shared clonotypes between healthy human individuals (TCRdb year 2020). The library was produced with the immunoSEQ multiplex PCR assay. TCRdb stores this immuneACCESS table with in-frame sequences only. Part of the clones is absent; in the studies checked, under half of the shortfall reflects unresolved V genes, and no reason is known for the rest. This sample comprises nearly 2 million clones, 85% to 95% of them detected only once. The ten top clones hold roughly 1% of the sample. CD8 naive samples consisted of CD45RO-negative cells that were positively selected for CCR7, yielding a CD45RA+CCR7+ population without TemRA cells. Input material: naive CD8+ T cells sorted from blood. The sample's cell subset or site, from its label and the paper: CD45RA+CCR7+. These receptors were collected from a man between 18 and 29 years old in good health.

About this clone itself: The same CDR3 also results from other DNA sequences found in this sample. The chain carries TRBV9 and TRBJ2-3; D may be TRBD1 (5 bases). This CDR3 region has 15 residues. The germline V gene encodes CDR1 SGDLS and CDR2 YYNGEE. V lost 2 bases to trimming and J lost 0 bases, with 10 bases between them. CDR3 bases: TGTGCCAGCAGCGTCTCAGGGCCTAGCACAGATACGCAGTATTTT. Protein: CASSVSGPSTDTQYF.

The chain joins TRBV7-9 to TRBJ1-4; D is possibly TRBD1 (6 bases). V was pared by 5 bases and J by 7 bases, with 14 bases between. The CDR3 runs to 14 residues. From germline, CDR1 is SEHNR and CDR2 FQNEAQ (reference sequence). The CDR3 spells CASSVTGFGEKLFF. Here the CDR3 DNA reads TGTGCCAGCAGCGTTACAGGGTTTGGTGAAAAACTGTTTTTT. The full variable domain, with the rest looked up from reference TRBV7-9 and TRBJ1-4, is DTGVSQNPRHKITKRGQNVTFRCDPISEHNRLYWYRQTLGQGPEFLTYFQNEAQLEKSRLLSDRFSAERPKGSFSTLEIQRTEQGDSAMYLCASSVTGFGEKLFFGSGTQLSVL.

The chain has TRBV6-5 and TRBJ2-7, with unresolved D. CDR1 and CDR2 from the germline V gene are MNHEY and SVGAGI. V dropped 5 bases and J dropped 0 bases, with 11 bases sitting between them. This CDR3 is 14 amino acids long. For the CDR3, the DNA is TGTGCCAGCAGTGTCGGTCCAAGCTCCTACGAGCAGTACTTC. This codes for CASSVGPSSYEQYF.

The chain couples TRBV18 to TRBJ2-7, with D perhaps TRBD1 or TRBD2 (5 bases each). The CDR3 totals 14 residues. The V and J ends lost 8 bases and 0 bases respectively, with 14 bases between them. CDR1 and CDR2 (germline): KGHSH, LQKENI. In nucleotides, the CDR3 is TGTGCCAGCCGAAGCCGGGGCTTCTCCTACGAGCAGTACTTC. This translates into CASRSRGFSYEQYF.

The rearrangement joins TRBV9 to TRBJ1-4; possibly TRBD1 for D (6 bases). Germline V gene sequence: CDR1 SGDLS, CDR2 YYNGEE. V was pared by 0 bases and J by 10 bases, with 16 bases between. The CDR3 contains 15 residues. CDR3 nucleotide sequence: TGTGCCAGCAGCGTAGAGGAGGGGGATAGAGGAAAACTGTTTTTT. Translation: CASSVEEGDRGKLFF. Complete variable domain (other parts from reference TRBV9 and TRBJ1-4): DSGVTQTPKHLITATGQRVTLRCSPRSGDLSVYWYQQSLDQGLQFLIQYYNGEERAKGNILERFSAQQFPDLHSELNLSSLELGDSALYFCASSVEEGDRGKLFFGSGTQLSVL.

The chain has TRBV9 and TRBJ2-7; 8 bases map to TRBD2. The CDR3 extends over 15 amino acids. Germline-derived CDR1 and CDR2 are SGDLS and YYNGEE. After removal of 1 base from V and 7 bases from J, the junction contained 10 bases not matched to a gene. CDR3 protein: CASSVYSGDVREQYF. The CDR3 coding sequence is TGTGCCAGCAGCGTATATAGCGGGGACGTCAGGGAGCAGTACTTC.

V and J are TRBV19 and TRBJ1-6; D is perhaps TRBD1 (6 bases). This CDR3 is 13 amino acids long. Germline lookup yields CDR1 LNHDA and CDR2 SQIVND (reference sequence). The DNA for the CDR3 is TGTGCTACCGCAGGGGTCGGTAATTCACCCCTCCACTTT. Encoded protein: CATAGVGNSPLHF.

The chain uses TRBV4-3 and TRBJ2-1, with 8 positions matching TRBD2. In germline, CDR1 is LGHNA, CDR2 YSLEER. V trimming: 0 bases; J trimming: 8 bases; junction bases outside the gene matches: 9. The CDR3 contains 16 residues. The CDR3 is CASSQDPAGGFDEQFF. CDR3 DNA sequence: TGCGCCAGCAGCCAAGATCCCGCGGGAGGCTTCGATGAGCAGTTCTTC.

The chain combines TRBV10-3 with TRBJ2-3; 11 bases agree with TRBD2. The CDR3 extends over 16 amino acids. The V segment lost 3 bases and the J segment 3 bases; nucleotides outside the gene matches: 5. Germline CDR1 ENHRY, CDR2 SYGVKD. The CDR3 reads CAISEPTSGITDTQYF. The CDR3 DNA sequence: TGTGCCATCAGTGAACCGACTAGCGGGATTACAGATACGCAGTATTTT.

The chain has TRBV27 and TRBJ1-6; tentative D call: TRBD1 (6 bases). Germline values: CDR1 MNHEY, CDR2 SMNVEV (reference sequence). Trimming removed 0 bases at V and 7 bases at J, with 13 bases between. The CDR3 loop spans 16 amino acids. DNA for the CDR3: TGTGCCAGCAGTTTATCGATTGGGGGCGGCAATTCACCCCTCCACTTT. Translation: CASSLSIGGGNSPLHF.